A single sample is the source of the 30 T cell receptor beta chains below, sequenced in a study of identical twins (dated by TCRdb to the mid-2010s). Library construction relied on 5' RACE. The reads were generated on an Illumina HiSeq 2000. Using fastp at Q25 and MiXCR, TCRdb reprocessed the public reads and kept productive beta chains. A single entry per CDR3 protein holds the most common genes and DNA from its merged rows. This sample holds 500,000 to 700,000 distinct CDR3 sequences; roughly 6.6% were observed only once. Of the sample, 1.5% to 2% falls within the top ten clones. The sample was also linked to a second study, of yellow fever vaccine responses in identical twins.

Source material: PBMCs. Every receptor here comes from a young woman in good health.

This clonotype was observed at least ten times. The chain combines TRBV20-1 with TRBJ1-6; TRBD1 is a possible D gene (5 bases). CDR1 and CDR2 (germline): DFQATT, SNEGSKA (reference sequence). V was trimmed by 0 bases and J by 7 bases, leaving 13 bases between them. There are 15 residues in the CDR3. The CDR3 nucleotides read TGCAGTGCTAGAGAGACAGTGCGCCTAAATTCACCCCTCCACTTT. Translated, it gives CSARETVRLNSPLHF.

J is TRBJ2-3 and V is TRBV29-1; D remains ambiguous. The V gene lost 8 bases and the J gene lost 2 bases, with 8 bases spanning the gap. The length of the CDR3 is 11 residues. The germline V gene has CDR1 SQVTM and CDR2 ANQGSEA. The CDR3 coding sequence is TGCAGCCTCCCGTACACAGATACGCAGTATTTT. This codes for CSLPYTDTQYF.

This clonotype was seen ten or more times. The genes are TRBV7-6 and TRBJ2-3; tentative D call: TRBD1 (6 bases). This CDR3 is 13 amino acids long. V lost 5 bases to trimming and J lost 4 bases, with 10 bases between them. The germline gives CDR1 SGHVS, CDR2 FNYEAQ. CDR3 in DNA: TGTGCCAGCAGCCTTGGACAGCCAGATACGCAGTATTTT. Translating it yields CASSLGQPDTQYF.

The chain is built from TRBV10-3 and TRBJ2-7; the D is unclear. The V gene lost 3 bases and the J gene lost 0 bases, with 6 bases spanning the gap. The length of the CDR3 is 13 residues. Germline values: CDR1 ENHRY, CDR2 SYGVKD. CDR3 sequence: CAISERPSYEQYF. The CDR3 DNA reads TGTGCCATCAGTGAACGACCCTCCTACGAGCAGTACTTC.

This clonotype is labeled as medium-sized. The chain links TRBV2 to TRBJ1-1; D may be TRBD1 (5 bases). This CDR3 region has 14 residues. Germline CDR1 SNHLY, CDR2 FYNNEI. V dropped 0 bases and J dropped 4 bases, with 9 bases sitting between them. The CDR3 coding sequence is TGTGCCAGCAGTGAAGCGGGGCGTAGCACTGAAGCTTTCTTT. It specifies CASSEAGRSTEAFF.

This clonotype has a count of ten or more. The gene calls are TRBV4-1 and TRBJ2-5; D not certain. V was cut by 2 bases and J by 1 base, with 2 bases left in between. Germline V gene lookup returns CDR1 MGHRA and CDR2 YSYEKL. This CDR3 comprises 12 residues. The CDR3 spells CASSQPQETQYF. CDR3 sequence (DNA): TGCGCCAGCAGCCAACCCCAAGAGACCCAGTACTTC.

This clonotype appeared many times. J is TRBJ1-1 and V is TRBV19; D gene ambiguous. Trimming cost V 7 bases and J 0 bases, with 15 bases left between them. The CDR3 extends over 15 amino acids. Germline V gene lookup returns CDR1 LNHDA and CDR2 SQIVND (reference sequence). The CDR3 bases are TGTGCCAGTAACCTTGAGGGCCATTTGAACACTGAAGCTTTCTTT. Amino acids: CASNLEGHLNTEAFF.

This clonotype was recorded a few times. The CDR3 loop is CASSRSSFGEKLFF. The CDR3 DNA follows: TGTGCCAGCAGTCGAAGTAGTTTCGGTGAAAAACTGTTTTTT. This chain joins TRBV12-3 or TRBV12-4 and TRBJ1-4; D is ambiguous. The CDR3 covers 14 residues. V lost 5 bases to trimming and J lost 7 bases, with 14 bases between them.

This clonotype has a count of ten or more. The V and J genes are TRBV7-9 and TRBJ2-1; TRBD2 matches 14 bases. The V gene end was trimmed by 3 bases and the J gene end by 5 bases; junction bases not matched to a gene: 6. Germline V gene data show CDR1 as SEHNR and CDR2 as FQNEAQ (reference sequence). There are 17 residues in the CDR3. CDR3 protein: CASSFSPGLAGDNEQFF. In nucleotides, the CDR3 is TGTGCCAGCAGCTTTTCCCCGGGACTAGCGGGAGACAATGAGCAGTTCTTC.

This clonotype was detected only a few times. The chain combines TRBV27 with TRBJ2-1; 9 bases are a match to TRBD2. V shed 2 bases, J shed 6 bases, and the junction held 11 bases outside the gene matches. Germline CDR1 reads MNHEY; CDR2 reads SMNVEV (reference sequence). CDR3 length: 17 amino acids. The CDR3 region is CASSLATAGGVRNEQFF. Written as DNA, the CDR3 is TGTGCCAGCAGTTTAGCAACCGCGGGGGGGGTACGCAATGAGCAGTTCTTC.

The genes are TRBV4-1 and TRBJ2-7, with no clear D. The CDR3 has 12 residues. Germline values: CDR1 MGHRA, CDR2 YSYEKL. Trimming shortened V by 1 base and J by 7 bases, and 8 bases separated the two germline ends. In nucleotides, the CDR3 is TGCGCCAGCAGCCAAGGCTTGAGTGAGCAGTACTTC. Translating gives CASSQGLSEQYF.

A few counts support this clonotype. The genes are TRBV2 and TRBJ1-6, with TRBD1 matching 7 bases. In germline, CDR1 is SNHLY, CDR2 FYNNEI. The CDR3 is 16 amino acids. V dropped 7 bases and J dropped 6; count of bases not matched to a gene: 12. The DNA for the CDR3 is TGTGCCAGCAATGGTGACAGGGCGTTTCTTAATTCACCCCTCCACTTT. Translated, it gives CASNGDRAFLNSPLHF.

This clonotype was observed many times. This sequence joins TRBV12-3 or TRBV12-4 and TRBJ1-5; D unclear. Trimming pared 2 bases from V and 3 bases from J, leaving 8 bases between. This CDR3 is built from 14 residues. In nucleotides, the CDR3 is TGTGCCAGCAGTTTAACGGCCATCAATCAGCCCCAGCATTTT. Amino acids: CASSLTAINQPQHF.

This clonotype has ten or more counts. The rearrangement uses TRBV12-3 or TRBV12-4 and TRBJ2-1; tentative D call: TRBD2 (7 bases). V shed 6 bases and J shed 12 bases, with 12 bases lying between them. The CDR3 sequence is 11 residues long. The CDR3 is CASRRGARQFF. DNA of the CDR3: TGTGCCAGCAGACGGGGGGCGCGGCAGTTCTTC.

This clonotype came up a few times. CDR3 coding DNA: TGTGCCAGCAGCCGAACTACAGGGGGAGAGACCCAGTACTTC. Protein sequence: CASSRTTGGETQYF. The J gene is TRBJ2-5, the V gene TRBV7-8; 8 bases agree with TRBD1. This CDR3 region has 14 residues. Trimming at V came to 5 bases and at J to 4 bases, leaving 6 bases not matched to a gene. Germline CDR1 SGHVS, CDR2 FQNEAQ. Full variable domain (remainder filled in from reference TRBV7-8 and TRBJ2-5): GAGVSQSPRYKVAKRGQDVALRCDPISGHVSLFWYQQALGQGPEFLTYFQNEAQLDKSGLPSDRFFAERPEGSVSTLKIQRTQQEDSAVYLCASSRTTGGETQYFGPGTRLLVL.

This clonotype was seen many times. The chain recombines TRBV25-1 with TRBJ1-4; 8 bases line up with TRBD1. V trimming: 5 bases; J trimming: 7 bases; junction bases outside the gene matches: 9. CDR3 length: 15 residues. Germline V gene data show CDR1 as MGHDK and CDR2 as SYGVNS. CDR3 bases: TGTGCCAGCAGTAAGCCCAGGGGGCCGGCTGAAAAACTGTTTTTT. Translating it yields CASSKPRGPAEKLFF.

This clonotype was counted ten times or more. The chain combines TRBV24-1 with TRBJ2-2, with a possible D match to TRBD1 (5 bases). The CDR3 is 14 residues long. V was pared by 7 bases and J by 0 bases, with 8 bases between. CDR1 is KGHDR, CDR2 SFDVKD, per germline. DNA of the CDR3: TGTGCCACCAGCGGACAAACGAACACCGGGGAGCTGTTTTTT. This translates into CATSGQTNTGELFF.

The chain couples TRBV11-2 to TRBJ2-3; 10 bases line up with TRBD2. CDR3 size: 19 residues. Germline CDR1 and CDR2: SGHAT and FQNNGV. Trimming removed 2 bases from V and 3 bases from J; junction bases left unmatched: 14. The CDR3 here is CASSLRTSGIFSRTDTQYF. The DNA of the CDR3 is TGTGCCAGCAGCTTACGTACTAGCGGGATTTTCTCAAGGACAGATACGCAGTATTTT.

The chain is built from TRBV6-1 and TRBJ2-5; D gene ambiguous. This CDR3 is 15 amino acids long. V was trimmed by 6 bases and J by 2 bases, leaving 16 bases between them. Germline values: CDR1 MNHNS, CDR2 SASEGT. In DNA, the CDR3 is TGTGCCAGCAGCACCCGTGGCCGAGGACAAGAGACCCAGTACTTC. Translation gives CASSTRGRGQETQYF.

The sample holds a few counts of this clonotype. The chain carries TRBV7-6 and TRBJ2-3; 12 bases align to TRBD1. Unmatched junction bases numbered 8, after V lost 5 bases and J lost 5 bases. CDR1 SGHVS and CDR2 FNYEAQ come from the germline V gene. This CDR3 is 16 amino acids long. CDR3 bases: TGTGCCAGCAGCCCTACAAGGGACAGGGGGCTAGATACGCAGTATTTT. Translating it yields CASSPTRDRGLDTQYF.

This clonotype came up many times. This chain connects TRBV2 to TRBJ2-2; D is uncertain. V was pared by 6 bases and J by 2 bases, with 13 bases between. Germline CDR1 is SNHLY and CDR2 is FYNNEI. CDR3 length: 15 residues. CDR3 sequence (DNA): TGTGCCAGCAGGGAGACGATCCCAAACACCGGGGAGCTGTTTTTT. Amino acids: CASRETIPNTGELFF.

The chain employs TRBV3-1 and TRBJ1-4; no reliable D call. V lost 10 bases and J lost 4, with 19 bases in between. Per the germline V gene, CDR1 is LGHDT and CDR2 is YNNKEL (reference sequence). CDR3 size: 15 residues. CDR3 bases: TGTGCCACCACAAAGGTAGCCGGGTATAATGAAAAACTGTTTTTT. Translated, it gives CATTKVAGYNEKLFF.

The gene calls are TRBV6-6 and TRBJ1-6; no firm D call. The germline V gene encodes CDR1 MNHNY and CDR2 SVGAGI (reference sequence). The CDR3 is made up of 13 amino acids. The V end was cut by 10 bases, the J end by 10 bases, with 17 bases between. The CDR3 loop is CATYRGVGSPLHF. The DNA of the CDR3 is TGTGCCACATATCGGGGAGTTGGATCACCCCTCCACTTT.

This clonotype has only a few counts. The chain has TRBV6-1 and TRBJ2-2, with 13 bases aligning to TRBD2. The V gene's germline CDR1 is MNHNS and CDR2 SASEGT. This CDR3 contains 17 residues. V lost 6 bases and J lost 2; bases outside the gene matches: 6. The CDR3 DNA follows: TGTGCCAGCAGAAAAGGACTAGCGGGAGCAAACACCGGGGAGCTGTTTTTT. Its protein product is CASRKGLAGANTGELFF.

The chain employs TRBV10-3 and TRBJ2-5, with D perhaps TRBD2 (6 bases). The CDR3 is 12 amino acids. V lost 10 bases to trimming and J lost 5 bases, with 14 bases between them. Germline CDR1 ENHRY, CDR2 SYGVKD. The CDR3 spells CATSGVEETQYF. The CDR3 region has the DNA TGTGCCACCTCGGGGGTGGAGGAGACCCAGTACTTC.

The table lists this clonotype with a few counts. The chain combines TRBV28 with TRBJ2-3; either TRBD1 or TRBD2 may fit D (5 bases each). The CDR3 runs 15 residues. Deletions cut 7 bases from V and 3 bases from J, with 17 bases between. CDR1 is MDHEN and CDR2 is SYDVKM in the germline V gene. CDR3 coding DNA: TGTGCCAGCACCGCCCACCAGGGAGTAACAGATACGCAGTATTTT. This gives the protein CASTAHQGVTDTQYF.

The table lists this clonotype with a few counts. The chain is built from TRBV20-1 and TRBJ2-5; possibly TRBD2 for D (5 bases). Germline CDR1 reads DFQATT; CDR2 reads SNEGSKA (reference sequence). The V end lost 3 bases, the J end lost 4 bases, and 15 bases lay between the germline ends. The CDR3 totals 14 residues. DNA for the CDR3: TGCAGTGCTAGTACTGGGAGCGGACGAGAGACCCAGTACTTC. This translates into CSASTGSGRETQYF.

This clonotype was detected many times. The CDR3 nucleotides are TGTGCCAGCAGTTACTCGAAGGGGGGGATGGGCTACAATGAGCAGTTCTTC. Amino acid sequence: CASSYSKGGMGYNEQFF. V usage is TRBV6-5 and J usage is TRBJ2-1; possible D gene TRBD2, 7 bases. The V gene lost 0 bases and the J gene lost 3 bases, with 15 bases spanning the gap. Germline CDR1 is MNHEY and CDR2 is SVGAGI. The CDR3 loop spans 17 amino acids.

This clonotype turned up a few times. V is TRBV19 and J is TRBJ2-1; TRBD1 matches at 10 bases. The germline gives CDR1 LNHDA, CDR2 SQIVND (reference sequence). With 8 bases clipped from V and 6 bases from J, the junction kept 7 bases outside the gene matches. This CDR3 has 14 amino acids. CDR3 nucleotides: TGTGCCAGTTCGGGACAGGGGAGGGGCAATGAGCAGTTCTTC. Its protein product is CASSGQGRGNEQFF.

The chain couples TRBV11-2 to TRBJ2-7; D perhaps matches TRBD1 (6 bases). The CDR3 runs to 14 residues. The germline V gene has CDR1 SGHAT and CDR2 FQNNGV. The ends were cut back, 1 base at V and 7 bases at J, with 14 bases in the middle. The DNA for the CDR3 is TGTGCCAGCAGCTTAGGGTATAACAGGGAAGAGCAGTACGTC. As protein: CASSLGYNREEQYV.